The 18 T cell receptor beta chains in this list originate from one sample, sequenced in a study of T-cell reconstitution after alpha-beta-depleted transplantation in children. It was with unique molecular identifiers that the TCRbeta library was prepared. TCRdb ran MiXCR on the PCR reads and lists one entry per CDR3 protein. The data contain tens of thousands of distinct CDR3 sequences, around 9% of them singletons. Specimen: PBMCs, mostly from graft donor cells, collected 60 days after TCRalphabeta/CD19-depleted stem cell transplant. Every receptor here comes from a male patient between 2 and 15 years old who had a stem cell transplant for chronic granulomatous disease, so the T cells may come from the graft donor.

This chain joins TRBV27 and TRBJ2-4; weak D call: TRBD2 (5 bases). This CDR3 has 18 amino acids. Germline V gene data show CDR1 as MNHEY and CDR2 as SMNVEV (reference sequence). Deletions cut 4 bases from V and 0 bases from J, with 19 bases between. The CDR3 region is CASSYGGVRHLAKNIQYF. As DNA, the CDR3 is TGTGCCAGCAGTTACGGAGGAGTGCGGCATCTAGCCAAAAACATTCAGTACTTC.

V gene TRBV20-1 combines with J gene TRBJ1-1, with D unresolved. The V end was cut by 2 bases, the J end by 1 base, with 14 bases between. The CDR3 is 15 amino acids. CDR1 and CDR2 (germline): DFQATT, SNEGSKA (reference sequence). The CDR3 reads CSARSGAGWNTEAFF. In DNA, the CDR3 is TGCAGTGCTAGATCGGGAGCAGGTTGGAACACTGAAGCTTTCTTT.

This clonotype was counted ten times or more. The V and J genes are TRBV7-8 and TRBJ2-3; D may correspond to TRBD1 or TRBD2 (5 bases each). The germline CDR1 and CDR2 sequences are SGHVS and FQNEAQ. Deletions cut 5 bases from V and 5 bases from J, with 14 bases between. The CDR3 spans 14 residues. This CDR3 is CASSLTGAGDTQYF. CDR3 nucleotides: TGTGCCAGCAGCCTTACTGGGGCGGGAGATACGCAGTATTTT.

Details on this clonotype: The junction shows a germline mismatch at one end, possibly a read error. The V gene is TRBV20-1, the J gene TRBJ2-5; possibly TRBD2 for D (5 bases). The germline V gene has CDR1 DFQATT and CDR2 SNEGSKA (reference sequence). The CDR3 consists of 14 residues. The CDR3 reads CSVRGPRGQETQYF. The CDR3 bases are TGTAGTGTTAGAGGCCCCCGGGGCCAAGAGACCCAGTACTTC.

V usage is TRBV27 and J usage is TRBJ2-7, with a tentative D call TRBD2 (6 bases). V gave up 8 bases and J gave up 1 base, with 12 bases separating them. CDR3 size: 13 residues. Germline-derived CDR1 and CDR2 are MNHEY and SMNVEV (reference sequence). This CDR3 reads CASGSGVSYEQYF. CDR3 in DNA: TGTGCCAGCGGGTCGGGGGTATCCTACGAGCAGTACTTC.

This clonotype was counted a few times. The chain joins TRBV20-1 to TRBJ1-1; D gene unclear. This CDR3 comprises 12 residues. The germline V and J ends were trimmed by 7 bases and 4 bases, with 13 bases remaining between them. Germline values: CDR1 DFQATT, CDR2 SNEGSKA (reference sequence). The CDR3 DNA reads TGCAGTGGTAGGGTAGGGTCCACTGAAGCTTTCTTT. This gives the protein CSGRVGSTEAFF.

This clonotype was seen a few times. The chain recombines TRBV7-6 with TRBJ2-3, with 10 bases identical to TRBD2. CDR1 SGHVS and CDR2 FNYEAQ come from the germline V gene. Trimming took 3 bases from V and 4 from J; bases not matched to a gene: 19. There are 20 residues in the CDR3. DNA for the CDR3: TGTGCCAGCAGCTTGAGAGGGGGGACTAGCGCATATCTCCCCGCAGATACGCAGTATTTT. Its protein product is CASSLRGGTSAYLPADTQYF.

This clonotype was seen only a few times. The chain is built from TRBV6-1 and TRBJ2-7; D is undetermined. Trimming stripped 4 bases from V and 3 bases from J, with 10 bases between. This CDR3 region has 13 residues. Germline CDR1 MNHNS, CDR2 SASEGT. The CDR3: CASSVVLDYEQYF. The CDR3 DNA reads TGTGCCAGCAGTGTGGTTCTTGACTACGAGCAGTACTTC.

This clonotype was seen at least ten times. The chain links TRBV5-5 to TRBJ2-1, with 8 positions matching TRBD2. CDR3 size: 17 residues. The germline CDR1 and CDR2 sequences are SGHKS and YYEKEE (reference sequence). V shed 0 bases and J 6 bases; nucleotides not matched to a gene: 11. CDR3 sequence: CASSLAATSGTVNEQFF. The CDR3 bases are TGTGCCAGCAGCTTGGCCGCAACTAGCGGAACCGTCAATGAGCAGTTCTTC.

This clonotype was seen more than once but under ten times. The chain uses TRBV12-3 or TRBV12-4 and TRBJ2-7; tentatively, D is TRBD1 (5 bases). The germline V and J ends were trimmed by 2 bases and 0 bases, with 11 bases remaining between them. The CDR3 consists of 15 residues. In nucleotides, the CDR3 is TGTGCCAGCAGTTTAAGGCAGGGCTACTCCTACGAGCAGTACTTC. Its translation: CASSLRQGYSYEQYF.

This clonotype was recorded a few times. This chain links TRBV7-9 with TRBJ1-1, with D tentatively TRBD1 (6 bases). The CDR3 loop spans 17 amino acids. The V gene's germline CDR1 is SEHNR and CDR2 FQNEAQ (reference sequence). V dropped 3 bases and J dropped 1 base, with 18 bases sitting between them. CDR3 sequence: CASSFWGAAFGNTEAFF. The CDR3 region has the DNA TGTGCCAGCAGCTTTTGGGGGGCCGCTTTTGGGAACACTGAAGCTTTCTTT.

A few counts support this clonotype. The chain employs TRBV27 and TRBJ2-3, with 9 nucleotides matching TRBD2. V shed 0 bases, J shed 4 bases, and the junction held 8 bases outside the gene matches. Germline loops: CDR1 MNHEY, CDR2 SMNVEV (reference sequence). This CDR3 region has 17 residues. CDR3 coding DNA: TGTGCCAGCAGTTTATCGATAATAGCGGGAGTCCCAGATACGCAGTATTTT. As protein: CASSLSIIAGVPDTQYF.

This clonotype qualifies as medium-sized. The V call is TRBV7-8, the J call TRBJ1-2; TRBD1 is a possible D gene (5 bases). CDR1 and CDR2 from the germline V gene are SGHVS and FQNEAQ. Trimming took off 3 bases at V and 7 bases at J, with 18 bases between the two ends. This CDR3 region has 15 residues. CDR3 nucleotides: TGTGCCAGCAGCTTCTCCATGAAAACAGGAGGTGGCTACACCTTC. It encodes CASSFSMKTGGGYTF.

This clonotype showed up just a few times. A junction boundary mismatches the germline segment, possibly from a read error. The chain couples TRBV20-1 to TRBJ1-1; 9 nucleotides agree with TRBD1. CDR3 length: 17 amino acids. CDR1 DFQATT and CDR2 SNEGSKA come from the germline V gene (reference sequence). The CDR3 DNA reads as TGCTGTGCTAGAGGAAAACCCCCGGGACAGGGAAACACTGAAGCTTTCTTT. This encodes CCARGKPPGQGNTEAFF.

The sample holds many counts of this clonotype. The rearrangement links TRBV5-6 to TRBJ2-7, with 8 bases lining up with TRBD1. CDR3 length equals 13 residues. Germline CDR1 and CDR2: SGHDT and YYEEEE. Trimming cost V 4 bases and J 0 bases; bases outside gene matches: 0. CDR3 residues: CASSQGASYEQYF. For the CDR3, the DNA is TGTGCCAGCAGCCAGGGGGCCTCCTACGAGCAGTACTTC.

There are a few counts of this clonotype. J is TRBJ1-2 and V is TRBV9; 8 nucleotides line up with TRBD1. CDR1 SGDLS and CDR2 YYNGEE come from the germline V gene. The ends lost 3 bases at V and 4 bases at J; junction bases unmatched: 8. The CDR3 contains 15 residues. As DNA, the CDR3 is TGTGCCAGCAGCGGCCCCGGACAGGGAAGCTATGGCTACACCTTC. Translation gives CASSGPGQGSYGYTF.

The chain is built from TRBV7-9 and TRBJ2-5, with TRBD2 matching over 7 bases. The CDR3 covers 14 residues. CDR1 is SEHNR and CDR2 is FQNEAQ in the germline V gene (reference sequence). V gave up 0 bases and J gave up 7 bases; unmatched junction bases: 5. CDR3 residues: CASSLAAGGGTQYF. In DNA, the CDR3 is TGTGCCAGCAGCTTAGCGGCCGGCGGGGGGACCCAGTACTTC.

With regard to this clonotype: The missing conserved phenylalanine or tryptophan at the end of this CDR3 makes a read error likely. The chain combines TRBV20-1 with TRBJ1-6, with TRBD1 as a possible D gene (5 bases). CDR3 length equals 16 residues. The V gene lost 1 base and the J gene lost 5 bases, with 15 bases spanning the gap. Germline values: CDR1 DFQATT, CDR2 SNEGSKA (reference sequence). CDR3 loop: CSARAHEQDNNSPLHL. CDR3 nucleotides: TGCAGTGCTAGAGCACACGAACAGGATAATAATTCACCCCTCCACTTG.